Below are 18 T cell receptor beta chains sequenced from a single sample in a study of metastatic and nonmetastatic thyroid tumors. None of the patients had undergone any treatment ahead of thyroid surgery. Via MiXCR, TCRdb re-called the PCR reads. The repertoire holds 53,000 or so clones, 20% to 25% seen once, with roughly 3.7% in the top ten. The sequencing input was blood. The receptors here all came from a female donor with papillary thyroid cancer or a benign thyroid nodule (not recorded which). Some clones in this sample may be carry-over from other donors' samples.

This clone showed up just once. The genes are TRBV20-1 and TRBJ1-5; D not resolved. In germline, CDR1 is DFQATT, CDR2 SNEGSKA (reference sequence). CDR3 length: 13 amino acids. V was trimmed by 5 bases and J by 15 bases, leaving 23 bases between them. The chain's CDR3 is CSASRTRNQPPHF. The CDR3 nucleotides are TGCAGTGCTTCCAGGACGAGGAATCAGCCACCGCATTTT.

Worth noting for this clone: One end of the junction is discordant with germline, which a read error may explain. The V and J genes are TRBV7-3 and TRBJ2-1; a weak D match, TRBD2 (6 bases). Per the germline V gene, CDR1 is SGHTA and CDR2 is FQGTGA. This CDR3 has 14 amino acids. The CDR3 nucleotides are TGTGCCAGCATCTTAGGGACTTCCTACAATGAGCAGTTCTTC. Residues: CASILGTSYNEQFF.

In its sample, this clone was seen many times. The J gene is TRBJ1-2, the V gene TRBV18; no definite D call. Trimming took off 5 bases at V and 4 bases at J, with 11 bases between the two ends. CDR3 length: 13 amino acids. Germline assignment: CDR1 KGHSH and CDR2 LQKENI. This CDR3 is CASSKAQFYGYTF. CDR3 in DNA: TGTGCCAGCTCAAAAGCCCAGTTCTATGGCTACACCTTC.

This clone was seen only a few times. A much larger clone lies a single base off, so this may be a read error. The sample carries other DNA sequences with the same CDR3. This chain joins TRBV27 and TRBJ2-3; the D call may be TRBD1 or TRBD2 (6 bases each). CDR3 length: 15 residues. Trimming removed 4 bases from V and 6 bases from J, with 17 bases in between. From germline, CDR1 is MNHEY and CDR2 SMNVEV (reference sequence). CDR3 region: CASSSWDLQGDTQYF. In DNA form, the CDR3 reads TGTGCCAGCAGTTCCTGGGACTTACAGGGTGATACGCAGTATTTT.

This clone was counted ten times or more. As DNA, the CDR3 is TGTGCCAGCAGTTTAGCGGGAGAGGTCTACGAGCAGTACTTC. This translates into CASSLAGEVYEQYF. The chain employs TRBV6-1 and TRBJ2-7; TRBD2 aligns across 9 bases. In germline, CDR1 is MNHNS, CDR2 SASEGT. CDR3 length: 14 residues. The ends lost 5 bases at V and 3 bases at J; junction bases unmatched: 5.

This clone was observed at least ten times. The chain combines TRBV7-8 with TRBJ2-4, with D possibly TRBD2 on 6 matching bases. CDR1 and CDR2 (germline): SGHVS, FQNEAQ. Trimming stripped 3 bases from V and 1 base from J, with 10 bases between. CDR3 length equals 15 residues. The CDR3 reads CASSFTGAAKNIQYF. The DNA for the CDR3 is TGTGCCAGCAGCTTTACGGGAGCGGCCAAAAACATTCAGTACTTC.

This clone was seen ten or more times. V and J are TRBV19 and TRBJ1-2; the D gene is possibly TRBD1 (6 bases). This CDR3 has 17 residues. The V end was cut by 4 bases, the J end by 3 bases, with 21 bases between. The V gene's germline CDR1 is LNHDA and CDR2 SQIVND (reference sequence). In DNA form, the CDR3 reads TGTGCCAGTAGTAGCCTCGGGGACACAATTATACACTATGGCTACACCTTC. The encoded protein is CASSSLGDTIIHYGYTF.

The sample holds many counts of this clone. This chain joins TRBV11-1 and TRBJ1-5; no definite D call. Trimming took off 0 bases at V and 4 bases at J, with 4 bases between the two ends. The CDR3 covers 13 residues. Germline V lookup: CDR1 SGHAT, CDR2 FQDESV (reference sequence). This CDR3 is CASSLAGNQPQHF. The CDR3 DNA follows: TGTGCCAGCAGCTTAGCTGGGAATCAGCCCCAGCATTTT. Full variable domain (missing parts from reference TRBV11-1 and TRBJ1-5): EAEVAQSPRYKITEKSQAVAFWCDPISGHATLYWYRQILGQGPELLVQFQDESVVDDSQLPKDRFSAERLKGVDSTLKIQPAELGDSAMYLCASSLAGNQPQHFGDGTRLSIL.

This clone was counted ten times or more. The rearrangement links TRBV20-1 to TRBJ2-1, with D perhaps matching TRBD1 or TRBD2 (6 bases each). With 7 bases removed from V and 9 bases from J, the gap between germline ends came to 16 bases. The CDR3 is 12 amino acids. Germline V gene lookup returns CDR1 DFQATT and CDR2 SNEGSKA (reference sequence). Here the CDR3 DNA reads TGCAGTGGTGGGGGGAGAGGGGGTGAGCAGTTCTTC. Amino acids: CSGGGRGGEQFF.

Notes on this clone: An end of the junction does not agree with germline; a read error may underlie this. This chain connects TRBV19 to TRBJ2-1, with D perhaps matching TRBD1 (6 bases). The CDR3 runs to 14 residues. Germline assignment: CDR1 LNHDA and CDR2 SQIVND (reference sequence). CDR3: CASSIGQVWNEQFF. CDR3 in DNA: TGTGCCAGTAGTATAGGACAGGTATGGAATGAACAGTTCTTC.

This clone was seen many times. The chain uses TRBV11-2 and TRBJ1-2; no clear D gene. Trimming pared 4 bases from V and 9 bases from J, leaving 12 bases between. The CDR3 contains 12 residues. Germline assignment: CDR1 SGHAT and CDR2 FQNNGV. The CDR3 here is CASSSVSESYTF. The CDR3 DNA reads TGTGCCAGCAGCTCCGTTAGCGAGAGCTACACCTTC. Together with reference TRBV11-2 and TRBJ1-2, the CDR3 gives the full variable domain: EAGVAQSPRYKIIEKRQSVAFWCNPISGHATLYWYQQILGQGPKLLIQFQNNGVVDDSQLPKDRFSAERLKGVDSTLKIQPAKLEDSAVYLCASSSVSESYTFGSGTRLTVV.

This clone came up many times. V is TRBV5-1 and J is TRBJ1-4; D gene uncertain. This CDR3 is 14 amino acids long. V gave up 5 bases and J gave up 0 bases, with 8 bases separating them. Germline V lookup: CDR1 SGHRS, CDR2 YFSETQ. The CDR3 loop reads CASSRSATNEKLFF. As DNA, the CDR3 is TGCGCCAGCAGTAGGTCTGCAACTAATGAAAAACTGTTTTTT. The variable domain in full, completed from reference TRBV5-1 and TRBJ1-4, reads KAGVTQTPRYLIKTRGQQVTLSCSPISGHRSVSWYQQTPGQGLQFLFEYFSETQRNKGNFPGRFSGRQFSNSRSEMNVSTLELGDSALYLCASSRSATNEKLFFGSGTQLSVL.

This clone came up many times. CDR3 sequence: CASGTRNTIYF. CDR3 nucleotides: TGTGCCAGCGGGACTAGAAACACCATATATTTT. The chain uses TRBV7-9 and TRBJ1-3; D may be TRBD1 (5 bases). Trimming removed 8 bases at V and 5 bases at J, with 7 bases between. CDR3 length: 11 amino acids. Germline V gene sequence: CDR1 SEHNR, CDR2 FQNEAQ (reference sequence).

This clone was seen ten or more times. This sequence joins TRBV6-1 and TRBJ2-1, with D possibly matching TRBD1 (5 bases). CDR1 is MNHNS, CDR2 SASEGT, per germline. The V end was cut by 6 bases, the J end by 3 bases, with 9 bases between. This CDR3 is built from 13 residues. The CDR3: CASSRVYYNEQFF. The CDR3 region has the DNA TGTGCCAGCAGCAGGGTTTACTACAATGAGCAGTTCTTC.

This clone was recorded a few times. The chain combines TRBV6-5 with TRBJ2-1; perhaps D is TRBD1 or TRBD2 (6 bases each). V lost 2 bases and J 5 bases, leaving 13 bases between the germline ends. This CDR3 is 15 amino acids long. Per germline, CDR1 MNHEY and CDR2 SVGAGI. CDR3 amino acids: CASSYGRGVNNEQFF. The CDR3 DNA is TGTGCCAGCAGTTACGGTAGGGGGGTAAACAATGAGCAGTTCTTC.

This clone was observed a few times. The rearrangement joins TRBV28 to TRBJ1-3; no firm D call. This CDR3 comprises 18 residues. Germline V CDR1 and CDR2: MDHEN, SYDVKM. V dropped 7 bases and J dropped 0 bases, with 22 bases sitting between them. CDR3 sequence reads: CASNHQSGGRNSGNTIYF. CDR3 bases: TGTGCCAGCAACCACCAAAGTGGCGGGAGAAACTCTGGAAACACCATATATTTT.

By share of the sample, this clone is medium-sized. The chain couples TRBV6-1 to TRBJ2-2; the match to TRBD2 covers 13 bases. V lost 7 bases and J lost 3; bases outside the gene matches: 5. CDR3 length: 16 residues. Per germline, CDR1 MNHNS and CDR2 SASEGT. Written as DNA, the CDR3 is TGTGCCAGCACCGGGACTAGCGGGGACTACACCGGGGAGCTGTTTTTT. Protein sequence: CASTGTSGDYTGELFF.

This clone appeared many times. J is TRBJ2-5 and V is TRBV29-1, with D possibly matching TRBD2 (5 bases). The length of the CDR3 is 13 residues. V was shortened by 5 bases and J by 0 bases, with 10 bases between the two germline ends. Germline CDR1 and CDR2: SQVTM and ANQGSEA. The CDR3 sequence: CSVRGKDQETQYF. Here the CDR3 DNA reads TGCAGCGTTAGAGGGAAAGACCAAGAGACCCAGTACTTC.